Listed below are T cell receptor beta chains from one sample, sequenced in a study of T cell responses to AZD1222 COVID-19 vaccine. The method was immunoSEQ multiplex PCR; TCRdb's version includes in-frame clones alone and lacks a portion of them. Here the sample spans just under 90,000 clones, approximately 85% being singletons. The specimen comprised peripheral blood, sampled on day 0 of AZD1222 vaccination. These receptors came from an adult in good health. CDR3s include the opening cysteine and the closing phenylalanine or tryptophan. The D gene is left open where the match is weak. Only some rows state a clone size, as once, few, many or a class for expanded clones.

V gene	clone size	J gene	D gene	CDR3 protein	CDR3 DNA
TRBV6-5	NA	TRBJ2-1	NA	CASRPGVNEQFF	TGTGCCAGCAGGCCAGGGGTCAATGAGCAGTTCTTC
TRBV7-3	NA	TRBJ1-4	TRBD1	CASSPYLGTGVGEKLFF	TGTGCCAGCAGCCCATACCTCGGGACAGGGGTTGGTGAAAAACTGTTTTTT
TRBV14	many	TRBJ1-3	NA	CASSQDFGNGNTIYF	TGTGCCAGCAGCCAAGATTTCGGCAACGGAAACACCATATATTTT
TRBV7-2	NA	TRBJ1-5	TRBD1	CASSRDRGRNQPQHF	TGTGCCAGCAGTCGAGACAGGGGGAGAAATCAGCCCCAGCATTTT
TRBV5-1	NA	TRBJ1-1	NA	CASGQQPNTEAFF	TGCGCCAGCGGCCAGCAGCCGAACACTGAAGCTTTCTTT
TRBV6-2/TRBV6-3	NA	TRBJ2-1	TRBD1	CASSRIFGQGLSYNEQFF	TGTGCCAGCAGCCGGATTTTTGGACAGGGACTCTCCTACAATGAGCAGTTCTTC
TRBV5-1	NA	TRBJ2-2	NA	CASSLVPGTNTGELFF	TGCGCCAGCAGCTTGGTCCCGGGAACGAACACCGGGGAGCTGTTTTTT
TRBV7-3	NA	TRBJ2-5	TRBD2	CASSLTGARGYQETQYF	TGTGCCAGCAGCTTAACAGGGGCGCGGGGGTACCAAGAGACCCAGTACTTC
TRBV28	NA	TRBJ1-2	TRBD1	CASRSSGGYGYTF	TGTGCCAGCAGATCATCAGGGGGCTATGGCTACACCTTC
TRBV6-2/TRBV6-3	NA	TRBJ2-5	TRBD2	CASSYNPLAGGPRETQYF	TGTGCCAGCAGTTATAACCCTCTAGCGGGAGGGCCGCGGGAGACCCAGTACTTC
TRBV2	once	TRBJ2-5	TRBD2	CASSEGRTSGGGETQYF	TGTGCCAGCAGTGAAGGGAGGACTAGCGGGGGTGGAGAGACCCAGTACTTC
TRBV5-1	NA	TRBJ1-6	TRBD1	CASSSGQHNSPLHF	TGCGCCAGCAGTTCGGGACAGCATAATTCACCCCTCCACTTT
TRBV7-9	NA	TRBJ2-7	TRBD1	CASSLGPVWDRSSYEQYF	TGTGCCAGCAGCTTAGGCCCCGTCTGGGACAGGAGCTCCTACGAGCAGTACTTC
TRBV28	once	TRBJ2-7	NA	CASSDVRSFSRSTTPEQYF	TGTGCCAGCTCTGACGTTCGGTCGTTTAGCCGTTCAACCACTCCCGAGCAGTACTTC
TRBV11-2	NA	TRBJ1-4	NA	CASSPVGNEKLFF	TGTGCCAGCAGCCCGGTGGGAAATGAAAAACTGTTTTTT
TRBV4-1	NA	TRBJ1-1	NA	CASSQVRGEDTEAFF	TGCGCCAGCAGCCAAGTTAGGGGGGAGGACACTGAAGCTTTCTTT
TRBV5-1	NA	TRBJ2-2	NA	CASSLADRPTGELFF	TGCGCCAGCAGCTTAGCAGACAGGCCTACCGGGGAGCTGTTTTTT
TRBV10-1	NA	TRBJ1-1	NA	CASGTGSDTEAFF	TGCGCCAGCGGTACAGGGTCGGACACTGAAGCTTTCTTT
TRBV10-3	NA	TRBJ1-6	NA	CAISEESGARNSPLHF	TGTGCCATCAGTGAAGAAAGTGGGGCCCGTAATTCACCCCTCCACTTT
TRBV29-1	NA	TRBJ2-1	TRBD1	CSVPEGGAYEQFF	TGCAGCGTGCCAGAAGGGGGCGCGTATGAGCAGTTCTTC
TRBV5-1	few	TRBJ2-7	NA	CASSQQLNSYEQYF	TGCGCCAGCAGCCAACAGCTGAACTCCTACGAGCAGTACTTC
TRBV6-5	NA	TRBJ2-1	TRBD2	CASSPESGRYNEQFF	TGTGCCAGCAGCCCCGAGAGCGGGAGGTACAATGAGCAGTTCTTC
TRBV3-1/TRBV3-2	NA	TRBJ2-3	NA	CASSQFVSTDTQYF	TGTGCCAGCAGCCAATTCGTTAGCACAGATACGCAGTATTTT
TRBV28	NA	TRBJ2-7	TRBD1	CASKTAGTAPYEQYF	TGTGCCAGCAAAACCGCCGGGACAGCCCCCTACGAGCAGTACTTC
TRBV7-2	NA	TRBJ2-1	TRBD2	CASSPYGGSSYNEQFF	TGTGCCAGCAGCCCGTACGGCGGGAGTTCCTACAATGAGCAGTTCTTC
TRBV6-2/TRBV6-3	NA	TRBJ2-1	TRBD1	CASSYSWDSPYNEQFF	TGTGCCAGCAGTTACTCGTGGGACAGCCCCTACAATGAGCAGTTCTTC
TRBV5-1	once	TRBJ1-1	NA	CASSLSGTTGTEAFF	TGCGCCAGCAGCTTGTCCGGGACAACCGGAACTGAAGCTTTCTTT